Listed below are T cell receptor beta chains from one sample, sequenced in a study of T cells expressing NK-cell markers. TCRdb reprocessed the 5' RACE reads and keeps a single row for each CDR3 protein, giving no DNA. The sample's table shows roughly 420,000 distinct CDR3 sequences. The specimen sequenced was blood T cells: a sorted CD56 or NKG2C T cell subset, CD4+ or CD8+ T cells, or bulk PBMC T cells (not recorded which). The receptors were sampled from a woman aged 18-70 years in good health. CDR3s include the opening cysteine and the closing phenylalanine or tryptophan.

cdr3_length,j_call,v_call,cdr3_aa
20,TRBJ2-1,TRBV6-1,CASSEARQIKVPILSNEQFF
14,TRBJ1-4,TRBV7-2,CASSPRGGWEKLFF
12,TRBJ2-7,TRBV29-1,CSVEEDSYEQYF
16,TRBJ2-3,TRBV7-8,CASSQLFRGPEDTQYF
15,TRBJ2-5,TRBV18,CASSPKEQEQETQYF
16,TRBJ2-5,TRBV27,CASRTTGTVKQETQYF
17,TRBJ2-1,TRBV7-2,CASSSPGLAGGTNEQFF
13,TRBJ1-4,TRBV7-2,CASSLSSYEKLFF
15,TRBJ2-2,TRBV10-1,CASNAGGPNTGELFF
14,TRBJ2-5,TRBV29-1,CSVEARGFQETQYF
17,TRBJ2-1,TRBV7-2,CASSLRSGQGAYNEQFF
13,TRBJ1-1,TRBV12-3/TRBV12-4,CASRPMRLSWAFF
15,TRBJ2-7,TRBV20-1,CSARDRARTLNEQYF
12,TRBJ2-7,TRBV20-1,CSAKVTGTEQYF
19,TRBJ2-1,TRBV9,CASSVEVAGTRHFYNEQFF
18,TRBJ2-2,TRBV6-5,CASSWGPGGLVNTGELFF
12,TRBJ1-5,TRBV25-1,CASSLGDQPQHF
16,TRBJ2-1,TRBV5-1,CASSYPLAGGGNEQFF
15,TRBJ1-2,TRBV18,CASSYVQHSSMDYTF
15,TRBJ1-4,TRBV20-1,CSARVWTASNEKLFF
14,TRBJ2-1,TRBV29-1,CSVRGLAGVSEQFF
14,TRBJ2-1,TRBV20-1,CSAPRTSGGNEQFF
15,TRBJ2-1,TRBV29-1,CSVEGWQNSYNEQFF
14,TRBJ1-2,TRBV21-1,CASSTKTGGYGYTF
15,TRBJ2-2,TRBV5-1,CASSLGTVITGELFF
14,TRBJ2-1,TRBV15,CATSRSSQRNEQFF
14,TRBJ2-3,TRBV12-3/TRBV12-4,CASSLTSRGDTQYF
12,TRBJ1-1,TRBV6-5,CASSGTDLEAFF
15,TRBJ2-2,TRBV5-6,CASSLQGAITGELFF